Reported below is one TCR beta chain. Clones were sequenced by immunoSEQ multiplex PCR, and TCRdb holds only the in-frame ones, with some missing. This table has fewer than 90,000 clones, about 90% appearing once. This sample was taken from a study of control samples from healthy donors and cancer patients. The CDR3 contains 16 residues. Looked up from germline, CDR1 is KGHDR and CDR2 is SFDVKD. The V end lost 2 bases, the J end lost 8 bases, and 18 bases lay between the germline ends. The V and J genes are TRBV24-1 and TRBJ2-1, with D possibly matching TRBD2 (6 bases). This TCR was recovered from an older woman with head and neck cancer. The sequenced material came from PBMCs. In DNA form, the CDR3 reads TGTGCCACCAGTGATTATGGGGGTCCCTCGGGGGATGAGCAGTTCTTC. Translated: CATSDYGGPSGDEQFF.